What follows are 31 T cell receptor beta chains derived from one specimen sequenced in a study of blood T cell repertoires in COVID-19. Produced via immunoSEQ multiplex PCR; TCRdb's table is partial and in-frame only. The table shows 200,000 to 300,000 clones, with about 89% occurring only once. The specimen was peripheral blood. The receptors derive from a woman between 50 and 59 years old with acute or convalescent COVID-19.

The chain links TRBV30 to TRBJ2-1; 12 bases agree with TRBD2. CDR3 size: 18 residues. V dropped 0 bases and J dropped 8; count of bases not matched to a gene: 14. The germline V gene encodes CDR1 GTSNPN and CDR2 SVGIG (reference sequence). The chain's CDR3 is CAWSVHLKTSGSSYEQFF. CDR3 DNA: TGTGCCTGGAGTGTACATCTAAAGACTAGCGGGAGTAGCTATGAGCAGTTCTTC.

The rearrangement links TRBV7-8 to TRBJ1-1; D is perhaps TRBD1 (6 bases). With 5 bases removed from V and 6 bases from J, the gap between germline ends came to 10 bases. The CDR3 loop spans 12 amino acids. From germline, CDR1 is SGHVS and CDR2 FQNEAQ. The chain's CDR3 is CASSVQGAEAFF. The CDR3 DNA reads as TGTGCCAGCAGCGTACAGGGTGCTGAAGCTTTCTTT.

The chain links TRBV14 to TRBJ1-1; the D gene is possibly TRBD1 (5 bases). The CDR3 loop spans 17 amino acids. V gave up 0 bases and J gave up 1 base, with 15 bases separating them. CDR1 SGHDN and CDR2 FVKESK come from the germline V gene. CDR3 sequence (DNA): TGTGCCAGCAGCCAAGACTGGGGGGAGGGATCGAACACTGAAGCTTTCTTT. Protein: CASSQDWGEGSNTEAFF.

This chain joins TRBV24-1 and TRBJ2-1, with D uncertain. The germline V gene has CDR1 KGHDR and CDR2 SFDVKD. The CDR3 is made up of 13 amino acids. V lost 4 bases, J lost 4 bases, and 7 bases lay in between. The CDR3: CATSERLYNEQFF. CDR3 nucleotides: TGTGCCACCAGTGAGAGGCTTTACAATGAGCAGTTCTTC.

The CDR3 loop reads CSASLIGGTYYNEQFF. CDR3 nucleotides: TGCAGTGCTAGTCTAATCGGCGGGACTTATTACAATGAGCAGTTCTTC. The chain is built from TRBV20-1 and TRBJ2-1; D is possibly TRBD2 (6 bases). Germline V gene lookup returns CDR1 DFQATT and CDR2 SNEGSKA (reference sequence). The V gene lost 3 bases and the J gene lost 4 bases, with 19 bases spanning the gap. The CDR3 covers 16 residues.

CDR3 protein: CASSSRLAGGEQFF. DNA for the CDR3: TGTGCCAGCAGTTCCAGACTAGCCGGCGGTGAGCAGTTCTTC. The gene calls are TRBV6-1 and TRBJ2-1, with 7 bases identical to TRBD2. There are 14 residues in the CDR3. Trimming cost V 5 bases and J 9 bases; bases outside gene matches: 10. Germline CDR1 and CDR2: MNHNS and SASEGT.

This chain joins TRBV5-1 and TRBJ2-1, with unresolved D. This CDR3 spans 13 amino acids. Trimming took off 4 bases at V and 4 bases at J, with 9 bases between the two ends. CDR1 is SGHRS, CDR2 YFSETQ, per germline. CDR3 DNA sequence: TGCGCCAGCAGCGCCGACATGTACAATGAGCAGTTCTTC. Encoded protein: CASSADMYNEQFF.

The chain uses TRBV11-1 and TRBJ2-7, with 10 nucleotides matching TRBD2. The CDR3 loop spans 15 amino acids. Germline V CDR1 and CDR2: SGHAT, FQDESV (reference sequence). The trim removed 1 base at V and 3 bases at J, leaving 3 bases unmatched. The CDR3 region is CASSLGLAGDYEQYF. DNA for the CDR3: TGTGCCAGCAGCTTAGGGCTAGCGGGAGACTACGAGCAGTACTTC.

The chain couples TRBV6-5 to TRBJ1-6; D may be TRBD1 (5 bases). Trimming cost V 2 bases and J 9 bases, with 14 bases left between them. Germline lookup yields CDR1 MNHEY and CDR2 SVGAGI. CDR3 size: 15 residues. The CDR3 bases are TGTGCCAGCAGTTACATGCGGGGGGACGGTTCACCCCTCCACTTT. Its protein product is CASSYMRGDGSPLHF.

This rearrangement joins TRBV5-5 to TRBJ1-2; 7 nucleotides line up with TRBD1. Trimming cost V 4 bases and J 5 bases; bases outside gene matches: 14. The V gene's germline CDR1 is SGHKS and CDR2 YYEKEE (reference sequence). This CDR3 has 16 amino acids. CDR3 nucleotides: TGTGCCAGCAGCCCCGTGTGGGCAGGGGGTGGGTATGGCTACACCTTC. This codes for CASSPVWAGGGYGYTF.

The chain has TRBV7-9 and TRBJ2-1; maybe TRBD2 (6 bases). V lost 5 bases and J 5 bases, leaving 13 bases between the germline ends. Per germline, CDR1 SEHNR and CDR2 FQNEAQ (reference sequence). The length of the CDR3 is 14 residues. The CDR3 region has the DNA TGTGCCAGCAGCCCATCGGGACTGAACAATGAGCAGTTCTTC. It encodes CASSPSGLNNEQFF.

The table lists this clone with a count of one. The rearrangement links TRBV27 to TRBJ1-1; D gene uncertain. Germline V gives CDR1 MNHEY, CDR2 SMNVEV (reference sequence). CDR3 length: 14 residues. V was pared by 2 bases and J by 3 bases, with 10 bases between. CDR3 DNA: TGTGCCAGCAGTTTAAGAGGGATGGACACTGAAGCTTTCTTT. It translates to CASSLRGMDTEAFF.

J is TRBJ1-3 and V is TRBV6-5; D gene unclear. Germline values: CDR1 MNHEY, CDR2 SVGAGI. V shed 6 bases and J shed 2 bases, with 11 bases lying between them. The CDR3 consists of 14 residues. CDR3 amino acids: CASSILQPGNTIYF. The CDR3 coding sequence is TGTGCCAGCAGCATTTTACAGCCTGGAAACACCATATATTTT.

This chain uses TRBV4-1 with TRBJ1-2, with 7 bases identical to TRBD1. The CDR3 consists of 14 residues. J was trimmed by 3 bases and V by 0 bases; bases with no gene match: 1. Germline V CDR1 and CDR2: MGHRA, YSYEKL. The chain's CDR3 is CASSQETGYYGYTF. CDR3 sequence (DNA): TGCGCCAGCAGCCAAGAGACAGGGTACTATGGCTACACCTTC.

The V gene is TRBV5-1, the J gene TRBJ2-7; D unresolved. Germline loops: CDR1 SGHRS, CDR2 YFSETQ. V lost 0 bases and J 6 bases, leaving 4 bases between the germline ends. The CDR3 is 11 amino acids. The CDR3 DNA is TGCGCCAGCAGCTTGGTATCCGAGCAGTACTTC. This translates into CASSLVSEQYF.

This chain links TRBV3-1 (or the pseudogene TRBV3-2) with TRBJ2-7; 7 bases match TRBD2. Germline trimming cut 4 bases from V and 4 bases from J; bases unmatched to any gene: 7. The CDR3 covers 14 residues. CDR1 and CDR2 from the germline V gene are LGHDT and YNNKEL (reference sequence). The CDR3 is CASSLEGGSYEQYF. CDR3 nucleotides: TGTGCCAGCAGCCTCGAGGGCGGGAGTTACGAGCAGTACTTC.

This clone is a singleton in its sample. This chain connects TRBV3-1 (or the pseudogene TRBV3-2) to TRBJ2-3; maybe TRBD2 (6 bases). This CDR3 is 17 amino acids long. Germline CDR1 reads LGHDT; CDR2 reads YNNKEL (reference sequence). V dropped 3 bases and J dropped 6 bases, with 22 bases sitting between them. DNA for the CDR3: TGTGCCAGCAGCCAGCCAACTAGCCCACGGTTCATGGATACGCAGTATTTT. Translating gives CASSQPTSPRFMDTQYF.

For the CDR3, the DNA is TGTGCCAGCAGTACATCGTCTTTTGAGCAGTTCTTC. It specifies CASSTSSFEQFF. This chain uses TRBV12-3 or TRBV12-4 with TRBJ2-1, with unresolved D. The CDR3 contains 12 residues. V dropped 5 bases and J dropped 9 bases, with 11 bases sitting between them.

The chain couples TRBV19 to TRBJ2-7; a weak D match, TRBD1 (5 bases). The CDR3 is 14 residues long. CDR1 and CDR2 from the germline V gene are LNHDA and SQIVND (reference sequence). Trimming cost V 6 bases and J 3 bases, with 15 bases left between them. The CDR3 region is CASRKGKGVYEQYF. For the CDR3, the DNA is TGTGCCAGTAGGAAGGGGAAGGGTGTCTACGAGCAGTACTTC.

This chain connects TRBV18 to TRBJ2-7; 11 bases are a match to TRBD1. Germline V gives CDR1 KGHSH, CDR2 LQKENI. With 8 bases clipped from V and 7 bases from J, the junction kept 4 bases outside the gene matches. This CDR3 comprises 12 residues. The CDR3 protein is CASGQGAREQYF. Here the CDR3 DNA reads TGTGCCAGCGGACAGGGGGCGCGGGAGCAGTACTTC.

CDR3 bases: TGTGCCAGCAGCTTAACGGGAGGGCAAACCTACGAGCAGTACTTC. It is translated as CASSLTGGQTYEQYF. J is TRBJ2-7 and V is TRBV7-2; 8 bases agree with TRBD2. CDR3 length equals 15 residues. Per germline, CDR1 SGHTA and CDR2 FQGNSA. V was clipped by 2 bases and J by 2 bases; unmatched bases: 5. Full variable domain (missing parts from reference TRBV7-2 and TRBJ2-7): GAGVSQSPSNKVTEKGKDVELRCDPISGHTALYWYRQSLGQGLEFLIYFQGNSAPDKSGLPSDRFSAERTGGSVSTLTIQRTQQEDSAVYLCASSLTGGQTYEQYFGPGTRLTVT.

This chain links TRBV24-1 with TRBJ2-1; 9 bases are shared with TRBD1. Germline V gene sequence: CDR1 KGHDR, CDR2 SFDVKD. V trimming: 3 bases; J trimming: 3 bases; junction bases outside the gene matches: 8. The CDR3 spans 17 residues. The CDR3 here is CATSDPPGQGRYNEQFF. The CDR3 DNA is TGTGCCACCAGTGATCCCCCGGGACAGGGTCGCTACAATGAGCAGTTCTTC.

The V call is TRBV25-1, the J call TRBJ1-4; no firm D call. Germline CDR1 is MGHDK and CDR2 is SYGVNS. The CDR3 runs 16 residues. Trimming took off 6 bases at V and 8 bases at J, with 22 bases between the two ends. CDR3 protein: CASSGDKGGGFEKLFF. The CDR3 DNA follows: TGTGCCAGCAGCGGCGACAAGGGCGGAGGATTCGAAAAACTGTTTTTT.

J is TRBJ1-6 and V is TRBV13, with D uncertain. V dropped 2 bases and J dropped 0 bases, with 8 bases sitting between them. Germline values: CDR1 PRHDT, CDR2 FYEKMQ (reference sequence). This CDR3 has 16 amino acids. CDR3 in amino acids: CASSLYSSSYNSPLHF. CDR3 coding DNA: TGTGCCAGCAGCTTATACTCGAGCTCCTATAATTCACCCCTCCACTTT.

This chain joins TRBV19 and TRBJ2-4, with TRBD1 matching over 10 bases. The CDR3 is 17 residues long. J lost 1 base, V lost 4 bases, and 7 bases had no gene match. The germline gives CDR1 LNHDA, CDR2 SQIVND (reference sequence). CDR3 protein: CASSSRQGQGAKNIQYF. CDR3 DNA: TGTGCCAGTAGTAGCAGACAGGGACAGGGGGCCAAAAACATTCAGTACTTC.

The J gene is TRBJ2-7, the V gene TRBV28; no clear D. Germline assignment: CDR1 MDHEN and CDR2 SYDVKM. V lost 4 bases and J lost 6, with 7 bases in between. This CDR3 is built from 11 residues. Written as DNA, the CDR3 is TGTGCCAGCAGTTCCGTGGCCGAGCAGTACTTC. Amino acids: CASSSVAEQYF.

The chain recombines TRBV5-4 with TRBJ2-3; 9 bases are a match to TRBD2. From germline, CDR1 is SGHNT and CDR2 YYREEE (reference sequence). CDR3 length: 15 residues. V lost 4 bases, J lost 3 bases, and 6 bases stayed unmatched. The CDR3 sequence: CASSQAGGRTDTQYF. The CDR3 coding sequence is TGTGCCAGCAGCCAAGCGGGAGGCCGTACAGATACGCAGTATTTT. Supplemented by reference TRBV5-4 and TRBJ2-3, the full variable domain reads ETGVTQSPTHLIKTRGQQVTLRCSSQSGHNTVSWYQQALGQGPQFIFQYYREEENGRGNFPPRFSGLQFPNYSSELNVNALELDDSALYLCASSQAGGRTDTQYFGPGTRLTVL.

CDR3 residues: CASSNHRESASYEQYF. In DNA form, the CDR3 reads TGTGCCAGTAGTAACCACAGGGAGTCAGCGTCCTACGAGCAGTACTTC. This chain joins TRBV19 and TRBJ2-7, with D maybe TRBD1 (6 bases). Trimming left V 4 bases short and J 1 base short, with 17 bases between. CDR1 is LNHDA, CDR2 SQIVND, per germline (reference sequence). The CDR3 covers 16 residues.

The V call is TRBV4-1, the J call TRBJ2-1; the match to TRBD2 covers 11 bases. Germline values: CDR1 MGHRA, CDR2 YSYEKL. Losses at the gene ends were 5 bases for V and 0 bases for J; bases not matched to a gene: 3. This CDR3 contains 16 residues. This CDR3 is CASSTTSGSSYNEQFF. CDR3 nucleotide sequence: TGCGCCAGCAGCACCACTAGCGGGAGCTCCTACAATGAGCAGTTCTTC.

The chain links TRBV30 to TRBJ1-2; 8 bases agree with TRBD1. The CDR3 runs 16 residues. Germline V gene data show CDR1 as GTSNPN and CDR2 as SVGIG (reference sequence). The V and J ends lost 8 bases and 7 bases, in that order; junction bases with no gene match: 21. The CDR3 protein is CAGRNPRQGLFRGYTF. DNA of the CDR3: TGTGCCGGAAGGAATCCTCGACAGGGGTTATTTCGTGGCTACACCTTC. Using reference TRBV30 and TRBJ1-2 for the parts outside the CDR3, the full variable domain is SQTIHQWPATLVQPVGSPLSLECTVEGTSNPNLYWYRQAAGRGLQLLFYSVGIGQISSEVPQNLSASRPQDRQFILSSKKLLLSDSGFYLCAGRNPRQGLFRGYTFGSGTRLTVV.

The chain employs TRBV2 and TRBJ1-2; D unclear. Germline lookup yields CDR1 SNHLY and CDR2 FYNNEI. V was cut by 9 bases and J by 2 bases, with 10 bases left in between. The CDR3 runs to 12 residues. CDR3 residues: CASTAANYGYTF. In DNA form, the CDR3 reads TGTGCCAGTACTGCTGCAAACTATGGCTACACCTTC.